Only a few counts were recorded for the clone carrying this TCR beta chain. Its antigen is not known. These data belong to a study of beta chain features in type 1 diabetes. The CDR3 covers 16 residues. The germline gives CDR1 SEHNR, CDR2 FQNEAQ (reference sequence). Unmatched junction bases numbered 5, after V lost 3 bases and J lost 6 bases. The whole isolated RNA underwent reverse transcription, so sequencing captured expressed TCRB transcripts. Sequenced by immunoSEQ multiplex PCR; TCRdb stores in-frame clones only, minus some. The sample lists hundreds of thousands of clones; about 29% were seen once. Overall study findings and caveats: The VDJ junctions of type 1 diabetes patients carried fewer insertions and more deletions.

The chain joins TRBV7-9 to TRBJ2-1, with TRBD2 identical over 13 bases. This receptor was identified in a man between 18 and 29 years old in good health. Sequenced input: naive CD4+ T cells from blood. The CDR3 bases are TGTGCCAGCAGCTTCTCAGGACTAGCGGGAGCCAATGAGCAGTTCTTC. Translating it yields CASSFSGLAGANEQFF.